The clone carrying this TCR beta chain was observed many times. Its antigen is unidentified. Time point indicated: persistent/refractory GD, antithyroid drugs over 5 years with positive TRAb. The TCR library was made from RNA that had been extracted from PBMCs in TRIzol. This entry belongs to a study of regulatory T cells in long-lasting Graves disease. Study-wide results and limits: Those with persistent Graves' had less TCR diversity than newly diagnosed patients.

In building TCR beta libraries, iRepertoire HTBI primers were used together with Arm-PCR of CDR3 regions. Authors' data handling: The samples yielded approximately 62 TRBV and roughly 13 TRBJ segments. TCRdb re-analysed the multiplex PCR reads in MiXCR, keeping a single row per CDR3 protein. The V and J calls come from TCRdb's annotation, not from the publication. The table has some 340,000 distinct CDR3 sequences, less than 30% seen once. The CDR3 covers 15 residues. Germline lookup yields CDR1 SEHNR and CDR2 FQNEAQ (reference sequence). The V and J ends lost 0 bases and 2 bases respectively, with 10 bases between them.

V usage is TRBV7-9 and J usage is TRBJ1-2; the D is unclear. Sample: peripheral blood mononuclear cells (PBMCs), taken when the disease was refractory, from a patient treated with antithyroid drugs. The sequence was obtained from a woman aged 40 to 50 with Graves disease. CDR3 DNA sequence: TGTGCCAGCAGCTTAGCAGGCAGGCCGAACTATGGCTACACCTTC. This encodes CASSLAGRPNYGYTF.